Each of the 7 T cell receptor beta chains below was sequenced from the same sample in a study of human T cells and chemical hapten exposure. Time point reported: pre-sensitization, week 0. Treatment meaning: therapeutic diphenylcyclopropenone sensitization with weekly scalp DPC. In TCRdb, the RACE reads were re-called with MiXCR into one record per CDR3 protein. The data contain roughly 100,000 distinct CDR3 sequences, around 10% of them singletons. Sequencing was performed on whole blood, taken in connection with sensitization to the hapten diphenylcyclopropenone (DPC). The receptors were sampled from a woman aged 35 to 49 with alopecia areata. Some clones in this sample may be carry-over from other donors' samples.

This clonotype was seen only a few times. This sequence joins TRBV29-1 and TRBJ2-3, with a weak D call TRBD2 (5 bases). V was trimmed by 5 bases and J by 0 bases, leaving 12 bases between them. The CDR3 is 14 amino acids. The germline V gene encodes CDR1 SQVTM and CDR2 ANQGSEA. The CDR3, as DNA: TGCAGCGTTTCCGGGATCCCTAGCACAGATACGCAGTATTTT. Amino acids: CSVSGIPSTDTQYF.

This clonotype was seen a handful of times. The chain has TRBV20-1 and TRBJ2-7; D may correspond to TRBD1 or TRBD2 (6 bases each). CDR3 length: 16 residues. The V and J ends lost 2 bases and 6 bases respectively, with 23 bases between them. The germline V gene has CDR1 DFQATT and CDR2 SNEGSKA (reference sequence). As DNA, the CDR3 is TGCAGTGCTAGATCCCTGGGGGCGAAGGGGGGTCGCGAGCAGTACTTC. It codes for CSARSLGAKGGREQYF.

The rearrangement joins TRBV6-4 to TRBJ2-2; 11 nucleotides match TRBD2. The V gene end was trimmed by 3 bases and the J gene end by 10 bases; junction bases not matched to a gene: 19. The CDR3 has 19 amino acids. Germline assignment: CDR1 MRHNA and CDR2 SNTAGT. The DNA for the CDR3 is TGTGCCAGCAGTGAACTAGCGGGGGACAACACCGGGGAGCTGTTGGAGCTGTTTTTT. Protein sequence: CASSELAGDNTGELLELFF.

This chain joins TRBV19 and TRBJ2-2; D unclear. Between the trimmed V and J ends, which lost 2 bases and 6 bases, there was a span of 16 bases. CDR1 LNHDA and CDR2 SQIVND come from the germline V gene (reference sequence). This CDR3 contains 16 residues. CDR3 residues: CASSISLTAAAGELFF. The CDR3 DNA sequence: TGTGCCAGTAGTATAAGTCTAACTGCGGCCGCCGGGGAGCTGTTTTTT. Full variable domain (remainder filled in from reference TRBV19 and TRBJ2-2): DGGITQSPKYLFRKEGQNVTLSCEQNLNHDAMYWYRQDPGQGLRLIYYSQIVNDFQKGDIAEGYSVSREKKESFPLTVTSAQKNPTAFYLCASSISLTAAAGELFFGEGSRLTVL.

This clonotype has at least ten counts. The V gene is TRBV4-3, the J gene TRBJ2-3; the D gene is possibly TRBD1 (6 bases). The germline CDR1 and CDR2 sequences are LGHNA and YSLEER. This CDR3 is built from 14 residues. V was pared by 1 base and J by 7 bases, with 12 bases between. As DNA, the CDR3 is TGCGCCAGCAGCCAAGTTTGGGGGCCATATACGCAGTATTTT. Translated: CASSQVWGPYTQYF.

The chain couples TRBV12-3 or TRBV12-4 to TRBJ1-5; D unresolved. Between the trimmed V and J ends, which lost 7 bases and 6 bases, there was a span of 13 bases. This CDR3 region has 13 residues. CDR3 amino acids: CASTPRWVQPQHF. The CDR3 DNA is TGTGCCAGCACCCCACGTTGGGTTCAGCCCCAGCATTTT.

The chain employs TRBV7-4 and TRBJ2-7; D might be TRBD2 (6 bases). Germline V gene lookup returns CDR1 SGHVT and CDR2 SQSDAQ. V shed 5 bases and J shed 2 bases, with 13 bases lying between them. This CDR3 has 14 amino acids. The CDR3 region is CASSKVGGPYEQYF. CDR3 nucleotides: TGTGCCAGCAGCAAGGTCGGGGGACCCTACGAGCAGTACTTC.